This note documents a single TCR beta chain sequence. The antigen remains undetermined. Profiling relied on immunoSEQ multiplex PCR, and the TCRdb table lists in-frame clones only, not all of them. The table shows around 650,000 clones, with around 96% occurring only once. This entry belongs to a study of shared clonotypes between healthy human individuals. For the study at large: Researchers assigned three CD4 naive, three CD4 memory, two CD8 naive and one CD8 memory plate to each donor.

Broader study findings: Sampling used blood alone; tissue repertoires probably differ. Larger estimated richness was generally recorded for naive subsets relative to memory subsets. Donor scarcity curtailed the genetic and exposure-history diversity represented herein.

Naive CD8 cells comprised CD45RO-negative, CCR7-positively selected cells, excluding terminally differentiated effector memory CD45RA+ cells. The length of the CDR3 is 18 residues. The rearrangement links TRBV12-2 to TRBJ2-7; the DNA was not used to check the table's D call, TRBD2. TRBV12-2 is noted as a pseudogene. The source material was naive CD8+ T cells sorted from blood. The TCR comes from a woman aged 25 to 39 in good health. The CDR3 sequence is CASRRGGLAGGRSYEQYF. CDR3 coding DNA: TGTGCAAGTCGCCGTGGGGGACTAGCGGGAGGAAGGTCCTACGAGCAGTACTTC.